This TCR beta chain is drawn from a study of T cells after yellow fever vaccination. At the level of the study: Fractions of low cell number were prepared using SMART-Seq v4 Ultra Low Input.

This clonotype showed up just a few times. Its specificity is not known. Overall study findings and caveats: Subsequent to the booster, the majority of primary-vaccination clones reappeared (less than 97% CD4, 88% CD8). A faster peak, day 5 versus 15, was reached by the weaker secondary response. It was a small share of clonotypes that appeared in both CD4 and CD8 compartments.

TCRdb re-derived calls from the 5' RACE reads in MiXCR, one entry per CDR3 protein. The sample lists some 500,000 distinct CDR3 sequences, approximately 15% occurring once. The specimen was PBMCs, collected on the day of the yellow fever booster vaccination. The receptor comes from a man under 40 who received the YFV17D yellow fever vaccine.

CDR3 in DNA: TGTGCCAGCAGTCTTTATCAGACAGGGGGAGAAAAACTGTTTTTT. Protein sequence: CASSLYQTGGEKLFF. The V gene is TRBV28, the J gene TRBJ1-4; 9 bases are a match to TRBD1. The CDR3 totals 15 residues. With V trimmed by 5 bases and J by 8 bases, 9 bases remained unmatched. CDR1 is MDHEN, CDR2 SYDVKM, per germline.